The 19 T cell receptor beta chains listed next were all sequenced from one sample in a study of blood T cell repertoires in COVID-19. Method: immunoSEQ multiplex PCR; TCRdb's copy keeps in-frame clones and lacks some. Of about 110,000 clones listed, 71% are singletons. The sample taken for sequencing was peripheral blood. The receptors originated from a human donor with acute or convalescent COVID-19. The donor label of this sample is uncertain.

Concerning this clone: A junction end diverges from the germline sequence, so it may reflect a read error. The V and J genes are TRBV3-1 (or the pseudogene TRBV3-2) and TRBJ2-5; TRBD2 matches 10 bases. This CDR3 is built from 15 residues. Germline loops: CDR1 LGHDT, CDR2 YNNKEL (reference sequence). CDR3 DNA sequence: TGTGCCAGCACCCAAGGAGCGGGGGGGCCGCAGACCCAGTACTTC. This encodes CASTQGAGGPQTQYF.

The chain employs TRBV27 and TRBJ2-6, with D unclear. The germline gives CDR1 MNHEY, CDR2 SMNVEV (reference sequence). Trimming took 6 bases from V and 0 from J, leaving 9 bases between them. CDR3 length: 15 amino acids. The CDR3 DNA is TGTGCCAGCAGCCCTCTAGGCTCTGGGGCCAACGTCCTGACTTTC. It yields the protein CASSPLGSGANVLTF. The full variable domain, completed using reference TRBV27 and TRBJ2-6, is EAQVTQNPRYLITVTGKKLTVTCSQNMNHEYMSWYRQDPGLGLRQIYYSMNVEVTDKGDVPEGYKVSRKEKRNFPLILESPSPNQTSLYFCASSPLGSGANVLTFGAGSRLTVL.

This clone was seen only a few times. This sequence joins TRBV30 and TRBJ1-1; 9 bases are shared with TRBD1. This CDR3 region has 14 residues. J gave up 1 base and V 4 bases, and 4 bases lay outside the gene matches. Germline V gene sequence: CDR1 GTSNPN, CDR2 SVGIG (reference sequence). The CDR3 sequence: CAWNTGGANTEAFF. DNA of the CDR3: TGTGCCTGGAACACAGGGGGCGCGAACACTGAAGCTTTCTTT.

Here the CDR3 reads CASTRTGNTEAFF. CDR3 bases: TGTGCCAGCACCCGAACAGGGAACACTGAAGCTTTCTTT. V and J are TRBV6-6 and TRBJ1-1; D perhaps matches TRBD1 (5 bases). Germline CDR1 MNHNY, CDR2 SVGAGI (reference sequence). This CDR3 has 13 amino acids. Trimming removed 7 bases from V and 1 base from J, with 10 bases in between.

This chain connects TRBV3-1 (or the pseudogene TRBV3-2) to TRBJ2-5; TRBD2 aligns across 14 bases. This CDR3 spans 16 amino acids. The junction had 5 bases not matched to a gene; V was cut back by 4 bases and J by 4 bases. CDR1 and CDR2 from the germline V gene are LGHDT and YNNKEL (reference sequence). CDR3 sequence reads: CASSLRTSGGRETQYF. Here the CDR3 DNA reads TGTGCCAGCAGCCTCCGGACTAGCGGGGGGCGAGAGACCCAGTACTTC.

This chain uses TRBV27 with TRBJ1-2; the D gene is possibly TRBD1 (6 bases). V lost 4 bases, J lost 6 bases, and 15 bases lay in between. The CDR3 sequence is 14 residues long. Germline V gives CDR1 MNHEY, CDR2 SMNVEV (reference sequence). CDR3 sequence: CASSSTAGVHGYTF. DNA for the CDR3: TGTGCCAGCAGTTCGACCGCAGGGGTCCATGGCTACACCTTC.

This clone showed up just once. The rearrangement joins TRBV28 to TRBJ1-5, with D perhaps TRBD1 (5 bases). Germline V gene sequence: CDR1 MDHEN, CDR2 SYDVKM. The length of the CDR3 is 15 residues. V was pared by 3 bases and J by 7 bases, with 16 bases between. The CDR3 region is CASSFRGIKQQPQHF. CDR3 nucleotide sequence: TGTGCCAGCAGTTTTCGGGGGATTAAACAACAGCCCCAGCATTTT.

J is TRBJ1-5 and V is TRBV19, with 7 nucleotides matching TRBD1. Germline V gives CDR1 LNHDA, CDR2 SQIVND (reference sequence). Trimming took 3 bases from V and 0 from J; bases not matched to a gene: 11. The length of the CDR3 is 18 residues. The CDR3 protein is CASSISGQEIYSNQPQHF. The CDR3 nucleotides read TGTGCCAGTAGTATTAGTGGACAGGAGATTTATAGCAATCAGCCCCAGCATTTT. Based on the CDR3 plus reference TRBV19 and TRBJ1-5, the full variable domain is DGGITQSPKYLFRKEGQNVTLSCEQNLNHDAMYWYRQDPGQGLRLIYYSQIVNDFQKGDIAEGYSVSREKKESFPLTVTSAQKNPTAFYLCASSISGQEIYSNQPQHFGDGTRLSIL.

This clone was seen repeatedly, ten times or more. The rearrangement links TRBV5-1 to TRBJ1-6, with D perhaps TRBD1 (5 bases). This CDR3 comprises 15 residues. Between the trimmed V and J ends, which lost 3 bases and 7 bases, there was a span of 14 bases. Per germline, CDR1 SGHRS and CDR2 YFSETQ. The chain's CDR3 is CASSSNGRANSPLHF. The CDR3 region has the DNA TGCGCCAGCAGCTCGAATGGCAGGGCAAATTCACCCCTCCACTTT.

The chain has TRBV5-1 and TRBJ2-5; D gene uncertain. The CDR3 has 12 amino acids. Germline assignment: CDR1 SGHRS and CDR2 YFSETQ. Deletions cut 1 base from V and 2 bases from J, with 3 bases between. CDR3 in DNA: TGCGCCAGCAGCTTGTATCAAGAGACCCAGTACTTC. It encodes CASSLYQETQYF.

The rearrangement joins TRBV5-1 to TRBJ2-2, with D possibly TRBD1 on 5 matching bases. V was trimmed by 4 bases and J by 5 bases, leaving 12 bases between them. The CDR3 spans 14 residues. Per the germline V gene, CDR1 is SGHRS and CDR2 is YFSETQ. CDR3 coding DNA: TGCGCCAGCAGCAGCGACAGCGCAACCGGGGAGCTGTTTTTT. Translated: CASSSDSATGELFF.

The CDR3: CASSQVKILGTGINYEQYF. For the CDR3, the DNA is TGCGCCAGCAGCCAAGTCAAGATCCTCGGGACAGGCATTAACTACGAGCAGTACTTC. V gene TRBV4-1 combines with J gene TRBJ2-7, with 8 positions matching TRBD1. Germline-derived CDR1 and CDR2 are MGHRA and YSYEKL. The CDR3 has 19 amino acids. Trimming took 1 base from V and 3 from J; bases not matched to a gene: 17.

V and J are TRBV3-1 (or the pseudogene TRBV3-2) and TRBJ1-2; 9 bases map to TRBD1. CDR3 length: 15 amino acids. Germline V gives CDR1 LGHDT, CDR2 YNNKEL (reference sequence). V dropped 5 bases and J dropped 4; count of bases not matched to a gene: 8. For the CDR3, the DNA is TGTGCCAGCAGCAATTTGGGACAGGGAGCCTATGGCTACACCTTC. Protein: CASSNLGQGAYGYTF.

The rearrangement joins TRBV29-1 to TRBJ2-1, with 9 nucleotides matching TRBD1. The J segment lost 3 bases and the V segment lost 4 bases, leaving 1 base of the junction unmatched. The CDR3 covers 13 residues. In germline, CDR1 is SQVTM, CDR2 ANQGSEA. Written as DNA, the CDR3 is TGCAGCGTTGCGGGACAGGGCTACAATGAGCAGTTCTTC. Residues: CSVAGQGYNEQFF.

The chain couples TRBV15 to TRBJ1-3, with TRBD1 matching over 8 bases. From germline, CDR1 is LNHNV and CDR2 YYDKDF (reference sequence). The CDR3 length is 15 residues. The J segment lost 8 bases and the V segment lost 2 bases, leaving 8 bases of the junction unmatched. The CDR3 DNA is TGTGCCACCAGCAGACAAACAGGGGGTGCGGACACCATATATTTT. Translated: CATSRQTGGADTIYF.

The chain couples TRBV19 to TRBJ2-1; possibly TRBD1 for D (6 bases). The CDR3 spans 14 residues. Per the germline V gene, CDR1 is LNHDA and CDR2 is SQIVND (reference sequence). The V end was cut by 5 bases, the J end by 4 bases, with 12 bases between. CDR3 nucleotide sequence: TGTGCCAGTAGTGGACGGGACAAATACAATGAGCAGTTCTTC. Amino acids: CASSGRDKYNEQFF.

This CDR3 is CASSSGTGGGSRNIQYF. Written as DNA, the CDR3 is TGTGCCAGCAGCTCTGGGACCGGCGGGGGCTCTAGGAACATTCAGTACTTC. The chain combines TRBV14 with TRBJ2-4; maybe TRBD2 (7 bases). The CDR3 runs to 17 residues. The V gene lost 5 bases and the J gene lost 7 bases, with 24 bases spanning the gap. Per the germline V gene, CDR1 is SGHDN and CDR2 is FVKESK.

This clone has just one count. Here the CDR3 reads CASSPWASGGSYNEQFF. The CDR3 DNA reads TGTGCCAGCAGCCCATGGGCTAGCGGGGGATCCTACAATGAGCAGTTCTTC. The V call is TRBV7-3, the J call TRBJ2-1, with 10 bases that match TRBD2. The CDR3 totals 17 residues. V gave up 5 bases and J gave up 1 base; unmatched junction bases: 8. Per germline, CDR1 SGHTA and CDR2 FQGTGA.

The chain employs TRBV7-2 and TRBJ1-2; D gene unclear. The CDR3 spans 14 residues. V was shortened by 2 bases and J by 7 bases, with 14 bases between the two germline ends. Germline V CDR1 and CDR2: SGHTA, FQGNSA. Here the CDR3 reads CASSLREGKGGYTF. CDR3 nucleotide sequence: TGTGCCAGCAGCTTAAGGGAGGGAAAGGGTGGCTACACCTTC.